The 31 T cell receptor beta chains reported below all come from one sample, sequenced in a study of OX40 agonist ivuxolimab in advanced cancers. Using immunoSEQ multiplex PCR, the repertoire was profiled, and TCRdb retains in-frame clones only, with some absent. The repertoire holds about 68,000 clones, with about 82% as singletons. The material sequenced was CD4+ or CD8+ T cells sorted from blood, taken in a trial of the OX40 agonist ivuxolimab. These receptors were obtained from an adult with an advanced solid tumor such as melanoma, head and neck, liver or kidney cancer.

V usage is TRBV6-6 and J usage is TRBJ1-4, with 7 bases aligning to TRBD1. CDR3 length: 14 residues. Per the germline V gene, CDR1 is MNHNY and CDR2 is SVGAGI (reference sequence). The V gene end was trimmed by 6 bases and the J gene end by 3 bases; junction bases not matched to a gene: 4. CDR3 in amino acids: CASRLTGPNEKLFF. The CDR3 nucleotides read TGTGCCAGCAGATTGACAGGGCCTAATGAAAAACTGTTTTTT.

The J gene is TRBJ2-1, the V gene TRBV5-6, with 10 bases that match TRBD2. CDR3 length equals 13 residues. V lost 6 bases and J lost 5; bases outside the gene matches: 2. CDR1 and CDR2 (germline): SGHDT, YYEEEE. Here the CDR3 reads CASTSGSHNEQFF. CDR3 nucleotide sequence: TGTGCCAGCACTAGCGGGAGTCACAATGAGCAGTTCTTC.

CDR3 sequence: CASSQRQGRGTEAFF. Here the CDR3 DNA reads TGTGCCAGCAGCCAGAGACAGGGTCGGGGCACTGAAGCTTTCTTT. The chain has TRBV7-9 and TRBJ1-1; 7 bases are a match to TRBD1. Germline CDR1 is SEHNR and CDR2 is FQNEAQ (reference sequence). The CDR3 runs 15 residues. V trimming: 5 bases; J trimming: 4 bases; junction bases outside the gene matches: 10.

The CDR3 reads CASSASGQGGHQPQHF. CDR3 DNA sequence: TGTGCCAGCAGTGCCTCAGGACAGGGTGGCCATCAGCCCCAGCATTTT. The genes are TRBV25-1 and TRBJ1-5; the match to TRBD1 covers 8 bases. The CDR3 spans 16 residues. Germline V gene lookup returns CDR1 MGHDK and CDR2 SYGVNS. Unmatched junction bases numbered 10, after V lost 4 bases and J lost 5 bases.

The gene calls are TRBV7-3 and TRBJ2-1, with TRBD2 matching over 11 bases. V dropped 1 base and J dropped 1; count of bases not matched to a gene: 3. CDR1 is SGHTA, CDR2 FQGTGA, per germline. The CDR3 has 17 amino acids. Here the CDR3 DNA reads TGTGCCAGCAGCTTAAGGGGGACTAGCGGTTCCTACAATGAGCAGTTCTTC. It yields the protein CASSLRGTSGSYNEQFF.

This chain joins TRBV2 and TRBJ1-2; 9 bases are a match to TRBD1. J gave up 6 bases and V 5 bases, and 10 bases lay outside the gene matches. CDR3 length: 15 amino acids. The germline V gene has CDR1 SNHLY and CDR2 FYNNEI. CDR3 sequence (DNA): TGTGCCAGCAGTTTCCCTCGGACAGGGGAGGATGGCTACACCTTC. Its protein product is CASSFPRTGEDGYTF.

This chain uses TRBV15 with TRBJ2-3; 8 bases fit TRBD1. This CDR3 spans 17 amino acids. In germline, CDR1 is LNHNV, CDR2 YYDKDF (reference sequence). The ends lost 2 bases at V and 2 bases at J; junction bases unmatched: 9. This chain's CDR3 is CATSRRSGTGVTDTQYF. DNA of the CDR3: TGTGCCACCAGCAGACGATCAGGGACAGGCGTCACAGATACGCAGTATTTT.

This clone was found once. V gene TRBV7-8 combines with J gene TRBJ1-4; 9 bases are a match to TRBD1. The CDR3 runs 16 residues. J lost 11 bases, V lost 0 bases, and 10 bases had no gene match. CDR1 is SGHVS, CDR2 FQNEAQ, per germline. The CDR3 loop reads CASSLAGSGQGRKLFF. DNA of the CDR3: TGTGCCAGCAGCTTAGCCGGATCGGGACAGGGTAGGAAACTGTTTTTT.

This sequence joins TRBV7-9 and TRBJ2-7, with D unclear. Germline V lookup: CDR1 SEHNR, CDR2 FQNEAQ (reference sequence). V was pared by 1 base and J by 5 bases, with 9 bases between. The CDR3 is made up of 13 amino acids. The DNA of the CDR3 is TGTGCCAGCAGCTTAGGAACCAGGAACGAGCAGTACTTC. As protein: CASSLGTRNEQYF.

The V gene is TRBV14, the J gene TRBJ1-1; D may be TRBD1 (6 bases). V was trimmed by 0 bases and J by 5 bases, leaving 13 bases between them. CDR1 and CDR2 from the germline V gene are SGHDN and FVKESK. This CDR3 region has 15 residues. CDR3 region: CASSQDSWGRTEAFF. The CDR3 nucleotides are TGTGCCAGCAGCCAAGATTCGTGGGGGCGGACTGAAGCTTTCTTT. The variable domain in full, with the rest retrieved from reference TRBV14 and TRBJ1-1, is EAGVTQFPSHSVIEKGQTVTLRCDPISGHDNLYWYRRVMGKEIKFLLHFVKESKQDESGMPNNRFLAERTGGTYSTLKVQPAELEDSGVYFCASSQDSWGRTEAFFGQGTRLTVV.

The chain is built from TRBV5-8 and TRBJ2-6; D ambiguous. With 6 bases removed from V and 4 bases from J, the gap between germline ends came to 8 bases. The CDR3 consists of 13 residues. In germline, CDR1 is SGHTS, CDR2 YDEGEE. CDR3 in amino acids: CASTMGGANVLTF. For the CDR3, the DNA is TGTGCCAGCACTATGGGGGGGGCCAACGTCCTGACTTTC. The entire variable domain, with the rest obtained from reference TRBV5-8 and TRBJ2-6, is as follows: EAGVTQSPTHLIKTRGQQATLRCSPISGHTSVYWYQQALGLGLQFLLWYDEGEERNRGNFPPRFSGRQFPNYSSELNVNALELEDSALYLCASTMGGANVLTFGAGSRLTVL.

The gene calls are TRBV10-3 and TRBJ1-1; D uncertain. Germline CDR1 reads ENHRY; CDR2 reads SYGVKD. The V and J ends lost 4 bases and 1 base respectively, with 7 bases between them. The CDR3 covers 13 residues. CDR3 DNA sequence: TGTGCCATCAGTGGGCAAGAGAACACTGAAGCTTTCTTT. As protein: CAISGQENTEAFF.

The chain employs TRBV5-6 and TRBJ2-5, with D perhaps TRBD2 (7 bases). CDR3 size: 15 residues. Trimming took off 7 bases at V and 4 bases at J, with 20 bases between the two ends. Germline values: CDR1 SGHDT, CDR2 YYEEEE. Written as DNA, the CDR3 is TGTGCCAGCGCCCCTAGGGGGGGGGCCCGAGAGACCCAGTACTTC. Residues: CASAPRGGARETQYF.

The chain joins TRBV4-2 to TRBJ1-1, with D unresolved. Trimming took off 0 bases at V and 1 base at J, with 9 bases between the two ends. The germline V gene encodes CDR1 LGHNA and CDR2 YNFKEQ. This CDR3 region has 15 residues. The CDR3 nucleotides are TGTGCCAGCAGCCAAGAAGGGAGTGGGAACACTGAAGCTTTCTTT. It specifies CASSQEGSGNTEAFF.

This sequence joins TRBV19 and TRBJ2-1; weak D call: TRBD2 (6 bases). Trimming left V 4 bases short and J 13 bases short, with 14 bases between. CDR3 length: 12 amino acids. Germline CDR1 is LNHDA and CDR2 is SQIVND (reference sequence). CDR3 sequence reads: CASSTWRGNQFF. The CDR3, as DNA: TGTGCCAGTAGTACATGGAGGGGAAATCAGTTCTTC.

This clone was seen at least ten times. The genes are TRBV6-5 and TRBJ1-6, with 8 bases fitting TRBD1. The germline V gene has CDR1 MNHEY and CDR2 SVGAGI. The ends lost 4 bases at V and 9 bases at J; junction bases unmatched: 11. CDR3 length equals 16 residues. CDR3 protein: CASSSPQGALGSPLHF. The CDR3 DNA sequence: TGTGCCAGCAGTTCCCCCCAGGGGGCTCTTGGTTCACCCCTCCACTTT.

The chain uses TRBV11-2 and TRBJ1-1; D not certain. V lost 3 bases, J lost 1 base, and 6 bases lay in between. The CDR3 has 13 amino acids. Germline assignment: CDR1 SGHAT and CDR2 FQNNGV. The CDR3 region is CASSFGPNTEAFF. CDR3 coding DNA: TGTGCCAGCAGCTTCGGGCCGAACACTGAAGCTTTCTTT.

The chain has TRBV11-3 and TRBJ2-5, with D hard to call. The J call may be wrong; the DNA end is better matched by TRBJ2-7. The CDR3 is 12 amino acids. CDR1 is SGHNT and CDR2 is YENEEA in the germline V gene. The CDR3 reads CASSFGVYEQYF. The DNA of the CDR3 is TGTGCCAGCAGCTTTGGGGTTTACGAGCAGTACTTC.

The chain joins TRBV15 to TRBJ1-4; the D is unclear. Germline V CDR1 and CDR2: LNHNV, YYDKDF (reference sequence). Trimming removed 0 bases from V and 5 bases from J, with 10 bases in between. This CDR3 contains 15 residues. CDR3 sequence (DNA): TGTGCCACCAGCAGAGATCGGGCAGGCAATGAAAAACTGTTTTTT. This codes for CATSRDRAGNEKLFF.

The CDR3 region has the DNA TGTGCCAGCAGTCGGTTCACTAGCGGAGCTAGCACAGATACGCAGTATTTT. Its translation: CASSRFTSGASTDTQYF. The chain joins TRBV7-2 to TRBJ2-3, with TRBD2 matching over 8 bases. The CDR3 consists of 17 residues. The J segment lost 0 bases and the V segment lost 6 bases, leaving 11 bases of the junction unmatched. CDR1 is SGHTA and CDR2 is FQGNSA in the germline V gene.

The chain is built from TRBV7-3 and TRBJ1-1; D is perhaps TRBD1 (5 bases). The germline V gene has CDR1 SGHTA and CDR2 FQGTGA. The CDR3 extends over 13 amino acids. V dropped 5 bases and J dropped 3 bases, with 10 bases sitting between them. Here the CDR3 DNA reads TGTGCCAGCAGCAAGGACAAACACACTGAAGCTTTCTTT. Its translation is CASSKDKHTEAFF.

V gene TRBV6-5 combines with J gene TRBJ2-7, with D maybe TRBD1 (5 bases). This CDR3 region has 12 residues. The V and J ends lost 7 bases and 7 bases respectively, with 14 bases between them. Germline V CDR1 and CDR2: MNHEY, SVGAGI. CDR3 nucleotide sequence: TGTGCCAGCACAGGGAAAGCTGGGGAGCAGTACTTC. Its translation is CASTGKAGEQYF.

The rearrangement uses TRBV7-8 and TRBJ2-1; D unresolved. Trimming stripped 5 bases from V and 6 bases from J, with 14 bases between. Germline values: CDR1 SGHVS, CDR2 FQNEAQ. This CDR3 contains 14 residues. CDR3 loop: CASSDLGRSNEQFF. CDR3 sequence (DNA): TGTGCCAGCAGCGATCTCGGACGATCCAATGAGCAGTTCTTC. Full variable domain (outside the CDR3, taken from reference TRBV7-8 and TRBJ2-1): GAGVSQSPRYKVAKRGQDVALRCDPISGHVSLFWYQQALGQGPEFLTYFQNEAQLDKSGLPSDRFFAERPEGSVSTLKIQRTQQEDSAVYLCASSDLGRSNEQFFGPGTRLTVL.

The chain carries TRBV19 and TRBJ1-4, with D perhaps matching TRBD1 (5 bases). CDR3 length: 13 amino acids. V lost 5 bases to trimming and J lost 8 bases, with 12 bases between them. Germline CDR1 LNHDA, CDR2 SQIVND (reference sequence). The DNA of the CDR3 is TGTGCCAGTAGTCCAGGGTCCGAGGAAAAACTGTTTTTT. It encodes CASSPGSEEKLFF.

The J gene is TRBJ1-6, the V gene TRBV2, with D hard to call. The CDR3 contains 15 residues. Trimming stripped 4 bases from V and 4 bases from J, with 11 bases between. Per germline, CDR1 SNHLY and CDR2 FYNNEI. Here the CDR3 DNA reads TGTGCCAGCAGTGCCGGTGAGAGTTATAATTCACCCCTCCACTTT. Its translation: CASSAGESYNSPLHF. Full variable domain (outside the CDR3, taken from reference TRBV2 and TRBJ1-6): EPEVTQTPSHQVTQMGQEVILRCVPISNHLYFYWYRQILGQKVEFLVSFYNNEISEKSEIFDDQFSVERPDGSNFTLKIRSTKLEDSAMYFCASSAGESYNSPLHFGNGTRLTVT.

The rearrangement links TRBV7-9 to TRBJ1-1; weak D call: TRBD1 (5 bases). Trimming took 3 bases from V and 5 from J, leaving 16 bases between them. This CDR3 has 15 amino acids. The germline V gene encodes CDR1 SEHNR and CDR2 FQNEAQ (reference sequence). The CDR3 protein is CASSLPPGERTEAFF. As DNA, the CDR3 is TGTGCCAGCAGCTTGCCCCCGGGGGAGAGGACTGAAGCTTTCTTT. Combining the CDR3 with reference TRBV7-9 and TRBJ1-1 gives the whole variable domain DTGVSQNPRHKITKRGQNVTFRCDPISEHNRLYWYRQTLGQGPEFLTYFQNEAQLEKSRLLSDRFSAERPKGSFSTLEIQRTEQGDSAMYLCASSLPPGERTEAFFGQGTRLTVV.

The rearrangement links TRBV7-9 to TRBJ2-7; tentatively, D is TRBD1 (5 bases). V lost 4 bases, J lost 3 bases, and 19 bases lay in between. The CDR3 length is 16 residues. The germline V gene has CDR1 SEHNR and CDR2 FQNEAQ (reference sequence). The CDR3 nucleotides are TGTGCCAGCAGCTCCTCGCCAGGGCGGCTTAACTACGAGCAGTACTTC. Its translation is CASSSSPGRLNYEQYF.

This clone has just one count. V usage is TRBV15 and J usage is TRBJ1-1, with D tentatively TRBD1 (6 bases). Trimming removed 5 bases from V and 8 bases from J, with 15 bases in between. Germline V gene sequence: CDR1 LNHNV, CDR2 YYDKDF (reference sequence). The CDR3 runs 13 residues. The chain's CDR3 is CATSHRKDREAFF. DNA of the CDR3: TGTGCCACCAGCCACCGAAAAGACAGGGAAGCTTTCTTT. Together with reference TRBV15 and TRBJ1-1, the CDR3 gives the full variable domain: DAMVIQNPRYQVTQFGKPVTLSCSQTLNHNVMYWYQQKSSQAPKLLFHYYDKDFNNEADTPDNFQSRRPNTSFCFLDIRSPGLGDTAMYLCATSHRKDREAFFGQGTRLTVV.

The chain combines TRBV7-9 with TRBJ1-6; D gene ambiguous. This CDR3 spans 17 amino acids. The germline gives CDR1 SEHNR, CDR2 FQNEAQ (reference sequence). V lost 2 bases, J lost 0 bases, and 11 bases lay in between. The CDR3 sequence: CASSLRTLGSYNSPLHF. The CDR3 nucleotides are TGTGCCAGCAGCTTACGGACGCTCGGCTCCTATAATTCACCCCTCCACTTT.

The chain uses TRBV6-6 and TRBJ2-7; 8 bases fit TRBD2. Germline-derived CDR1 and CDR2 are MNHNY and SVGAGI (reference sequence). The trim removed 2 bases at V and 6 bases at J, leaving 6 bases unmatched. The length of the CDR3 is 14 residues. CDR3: CASSYQASGSEQYF. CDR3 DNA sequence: TGTGCCAGCAGTTACCAAGCTAGCGGGTCCGAGCAGTACTTC.

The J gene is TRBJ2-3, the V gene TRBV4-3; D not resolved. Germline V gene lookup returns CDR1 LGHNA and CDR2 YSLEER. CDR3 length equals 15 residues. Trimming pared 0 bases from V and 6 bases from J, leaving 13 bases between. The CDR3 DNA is TGCGCCAGCAGCCAAGATAAGGCCGGGTCCGATACGCAGTATTTT. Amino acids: CASSQDKAGSDTQYF.